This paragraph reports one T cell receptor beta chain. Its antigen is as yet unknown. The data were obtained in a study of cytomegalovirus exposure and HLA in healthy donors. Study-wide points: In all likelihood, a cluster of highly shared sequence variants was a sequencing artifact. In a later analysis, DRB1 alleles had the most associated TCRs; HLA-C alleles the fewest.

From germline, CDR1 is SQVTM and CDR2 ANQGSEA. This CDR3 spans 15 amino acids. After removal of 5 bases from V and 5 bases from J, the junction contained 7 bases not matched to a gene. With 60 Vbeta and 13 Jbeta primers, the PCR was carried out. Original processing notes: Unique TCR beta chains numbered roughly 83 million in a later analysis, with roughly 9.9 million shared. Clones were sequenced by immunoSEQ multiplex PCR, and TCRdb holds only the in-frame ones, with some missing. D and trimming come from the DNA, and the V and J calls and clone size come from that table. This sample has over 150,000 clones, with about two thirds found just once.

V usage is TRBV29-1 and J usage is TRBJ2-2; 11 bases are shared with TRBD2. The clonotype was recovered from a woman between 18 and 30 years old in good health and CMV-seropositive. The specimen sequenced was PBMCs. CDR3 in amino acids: CSVPVLAGDTGELFF. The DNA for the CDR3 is TGCAGCGTTCCCGTACTAGCGGGAGATACCGGGGAGCTGTTTTTT.